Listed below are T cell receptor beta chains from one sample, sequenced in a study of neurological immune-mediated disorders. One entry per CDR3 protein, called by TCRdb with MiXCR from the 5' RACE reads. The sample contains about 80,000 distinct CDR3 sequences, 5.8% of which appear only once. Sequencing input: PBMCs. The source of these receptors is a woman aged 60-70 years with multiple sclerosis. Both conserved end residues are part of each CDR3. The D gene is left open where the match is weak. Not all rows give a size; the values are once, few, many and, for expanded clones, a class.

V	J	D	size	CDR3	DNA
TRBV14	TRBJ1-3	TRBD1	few	CASSIGQASGNTIYF	TGTGCCAGCAGCATCGGACAGGCCTCTGGAAACACCATATATTTT
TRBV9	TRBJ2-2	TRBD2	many	CASSVVPSGGAVTGELFF	TGTGCCAGCAGCGTAGTGCCTAGCGGGGGGGCGGTCACCGGGGAGCTGTTTTTT
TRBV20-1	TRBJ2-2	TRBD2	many	CSASLFSGGPNTGELFF	TGCAGTGCTAGTCTCTTTAGCGGGGGCCCCAACACCGGGGAGCTGTTTTTT
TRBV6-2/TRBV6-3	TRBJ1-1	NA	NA	CASSYSLDTEAFF	TGTGCCAGCAGTTACTCTTTAGACACTGAAGCTTTCTTT
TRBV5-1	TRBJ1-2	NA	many	CASSISSTVYGYTF	TGCGCCAGCAGCATCAGCTCTACCGTCTATGGCTACACCTTC
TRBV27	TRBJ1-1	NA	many	CASSNTGGGWSNTEAFF	TGTGCCAGCAGCAACACAGGAGGAGGGTGGTCCAACACTGAAGCTTTCTTT
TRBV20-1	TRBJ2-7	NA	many	CSARGQHAGYYEQYF	TGCAGTGCTAGGGGCCAGCACGCAGGATACTACGAGCAGTACTTC
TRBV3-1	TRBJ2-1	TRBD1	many	CASRTTGTGYDEQFF	TGTGCCAGCAGGACGACCGGGACAGGGTACGATGAGCAGTTCTTC
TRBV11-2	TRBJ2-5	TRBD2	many	CASSQGLAGEGETQYF	TGTGCCAGCAGCCAGGGACTAGCGGGGGAAGGAGAGACCCAGTACTTC
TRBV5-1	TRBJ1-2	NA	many	CASRQGYYGYTF	TGCGCCAGCAGACAGGGATATTATGGCTACACCTTC
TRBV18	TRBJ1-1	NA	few	CASSIRTARQMNTEAFF	TGTGCCAGCTCCATACGGACGGCGAGGCAGATGAACACTGAAGCTTTCTTT
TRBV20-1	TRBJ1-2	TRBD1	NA	CSATPGQVYGYTF	TGCAGTGCTACCCCGGGACAGGTTTATGGCTACACCTTC
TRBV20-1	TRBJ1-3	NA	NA	CSARTGFSGNTIYF	TGCAGTGCTAGAACCGGGTTCTCTGGAAACACCATATATTTT
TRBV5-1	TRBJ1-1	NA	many	CASSFQTGSVNTEAFF	TGCGCCAGCAGCTTTCAGACAGGTTCTGTGAACACTGAAGCTTTCTTT
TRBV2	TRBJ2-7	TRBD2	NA	CASSEAWGGHEQYF	TGTGCCAGCAGTGAAGCGTGGGGGGGACACGAGCAGTACTTC
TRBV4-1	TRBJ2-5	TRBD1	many	CASSHGGQGGFQETQYF	TGCGCCAGCAGCCATGGAGGACAGGGGGGCTTCCAAGAGACCCAGTACTTC
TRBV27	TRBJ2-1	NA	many	CASRLQGEDEQFF	TGTGCCAGCAGACTACAGGGAGAGGACGAGCAGTTCTTC
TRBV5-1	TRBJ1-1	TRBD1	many	CASSSGLQGRAMNTEAFF	TGCGCCAGCAGCTCTGGACTACAGGGGAGGGCGATGAACACTGAAGCTTTCTTT
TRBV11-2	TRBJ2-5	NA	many	CASSLVAGLREETQYF	TGTGCCAGCAGCTTAGTCGCGGGGTTAAGAGAAGAGACCCAGTACTTC
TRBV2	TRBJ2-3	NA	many	CASTEGTASTDTQYF	TGTGCCAGCACGGAGGGGACTGCTAGCACAGATACGCAGTATTTT
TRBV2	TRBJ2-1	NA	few	CASSARGMSYNEQFF	TGTGCCAGCAGTGCCCGAGGAATGTCCTACAATGAGCAGTTCTTC
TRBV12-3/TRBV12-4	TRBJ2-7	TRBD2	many	CASSPGTTLQYF	TGTGCCAGCAGTCCCGGGACTACCCTCCAGTACTTC
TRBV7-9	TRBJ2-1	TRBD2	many	CASSPRRGLAVMYNEQFF	TGTGCCAGCAGCCCACGGAGGGGACTAGCGGTGATGTACAATGAGCAGTTCTTC
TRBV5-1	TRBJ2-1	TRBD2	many	CASTPDGTSWNEQFF	TGCGCCAGCACCCCCGACGGGACTAGCTGGAATGAGCAGTTCTTC
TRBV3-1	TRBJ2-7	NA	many	CASSQLEAWGEQYF	TGTGCCAGCAGCCAGTTGGAGGCCTGGGGGGAGCAGTACTTC
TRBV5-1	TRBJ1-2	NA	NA	CASSRGIPNYGYTF	TGCGCCAGCAGCCGAGGTATCCCCAACTATGGCTACACCTTC
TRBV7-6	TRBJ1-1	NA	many	CASSLAVRRRDEAFF	TGTGCCAGCAGCTTAGCAGTCAGGAGACGAGATGAAGCTTTCTTT
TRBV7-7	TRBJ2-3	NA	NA	CASSSSRTDTQYF	TGTGCCAGCAGCTCCTCACGCACAGATACGCAGTATTTT
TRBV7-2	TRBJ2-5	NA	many	CASSSPVLQETQYF	TGTGCCAGCAGCTCCCCGGTACTCCAAGAGACCCAGTACTTC
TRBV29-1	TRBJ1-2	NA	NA	CSVESWVANYGYTF	TGCAGCGTTGAATCATGGGTGGCTAACTATGGCTACACCTTC
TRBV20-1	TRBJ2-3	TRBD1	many	CSASRDRERDTQYF	TGCAGTGCCAGCCGGGACAGGGAGAGGGATACGCAGTATTTT
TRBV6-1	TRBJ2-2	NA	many	CASSSRAGMTGELFF	TGTGCCAGCAGTTCCCGGGCAGGGATGACCGGGGAGCTGTTTTTT
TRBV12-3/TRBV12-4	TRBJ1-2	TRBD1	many	CASSRDRGGYGYTF	TGTGCCAGCAGCCGAGACAGGGGCGGGTATGGCTACACCTTC
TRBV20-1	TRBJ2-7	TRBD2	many	CSARDRSQAGRSYEQYF	TGCAGTGCTAGAGATCGGTCCCAAGCGGGGCGTTCCTACGAGCAGTACTTC
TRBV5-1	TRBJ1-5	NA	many	CASSLGSSNQPQHF	TGCGCCAGCAGCTTGGGCAGCAGCAATCAGCCCCAGCATTTT
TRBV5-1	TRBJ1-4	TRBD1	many	CASSQIPGGGLFF	TGCGCCAGCAGCCAAATCCCAGGGGGAGGGCTGTTTTTT
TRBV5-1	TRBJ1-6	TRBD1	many	CASSLFRTGGNSPLHF	TGCGCCAGCAGCTTGTTCCGGACAGGGGGCAATTCACCCCTCCACTTT
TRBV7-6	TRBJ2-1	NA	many	CASSLAYSKGYNEQFF	TGTGCCAGCAGCTTAGCTTACAGCAAAGGTTACAATGAGCAGTTCTTC
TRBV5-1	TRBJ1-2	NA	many	CASSLEGRVGYTF	TGCGCCAGCAGCTTGGAGGGCCGGGTAGGCTACACCTTC
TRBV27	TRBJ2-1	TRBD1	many	CASSSPGGNEQFF	TGTGCCAGCAGTTCCCCAGGGGGCAATGAGCAGTTCTTC
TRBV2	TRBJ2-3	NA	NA	CASSAGTAYTDTQYF	TGTGCCAGCAGCGCGGGGACAGCATACACAGATACACAGTATTTT
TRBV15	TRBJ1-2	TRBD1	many	CATSRDGTGVFGYTF	TGTGCCACCAGCAGAGACGGGACAGGGGTATTTGGCTACACCTTC
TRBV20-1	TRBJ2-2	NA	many	CSAAGYRVGSRNTGELFF	TGCAGTGCTGCGGGGTACAGGGTGGGGAGCCGAAATACCGGGGAGCTGTTTTTT
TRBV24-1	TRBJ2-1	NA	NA	CATSGVGPSYNEQFF	TGTGCCACCAGTGGGGTGGGGCCCTCCTACAATGAGCAGTTCTTC
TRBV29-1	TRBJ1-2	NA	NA	CSVEDPGSSGYTF	TGCAGCGTTGAAGATCCGGGCAGTAGTGGCTACACCTTC
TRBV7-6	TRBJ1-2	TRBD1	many	CASSLIETGSYGYTF	TGTGCCAGCAGCCTCATAGAGACAGGGTCCTATGGCTACACCTTC
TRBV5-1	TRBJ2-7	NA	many	CASSHGQNEQYF	TGCGCCAGCAGCCACGGACAGAACGAGCAGTACTTC
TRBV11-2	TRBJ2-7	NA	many	CASSLDRGTGEQYF	TGTGCCAGCAGCTTAGATAGGGGGACGGGGGAGCAGTACTTC
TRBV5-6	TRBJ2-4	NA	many	CASSQPRSLGSKNIQYF	TGTGCCAGCAGCCAGCCGAGATCCCTGGGCTCCAAAAACATTCAGTACTTC
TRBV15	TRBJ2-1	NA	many	CATSRDLSERFF	TGTGCCACCAGCAGAGATCTTTCCGAACGGTTCTTC
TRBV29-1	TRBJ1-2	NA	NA	CSSEGFNYGYTF	TGCAGTTCCGAGGGGTTTAACTATGGCTACACCTTC
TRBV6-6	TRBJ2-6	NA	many	CASSYVGSGANVLTF	TGTGCCAGCAGTTACGTGGGCTCTGGGGCCAACGTCCTGACTTTC
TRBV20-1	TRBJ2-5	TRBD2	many	CSARQLRLAGGPLQETQYF	TGCAGTGCTAGACAATTGAGACTAGCGGGGGGGCCTCTACAAGAGACCCAGTACTTC
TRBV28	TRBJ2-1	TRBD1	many	CASRSGQGNEQFF	TGTGCCAGCAGGTCGGGACAGGGCAATGAGCAGTTCTTC
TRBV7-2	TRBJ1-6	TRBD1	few	CASSRDRGNSPLHF	TGTGCCAGCAGCCGGGACAGGGGGAATTCACCCCTCCACTTT
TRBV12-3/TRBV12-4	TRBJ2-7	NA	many	CASRPDTAYEQYF	TGTGCCAGCAGACCTGACACCGCCTACGAGCAGTACTTC